This TCR beta chain was captured by sequencing in a study of cytomegalovirus exposure and HLA in healthy donors. Across the whole study: Out of about 180 million T cells, an earlier analysis found 117 million unique TCR beta sequences in total.

The study, taken as a whole, reports: A later analysis linked around 15,000 TCR beta sequences to HLA alleles at 0.05 false discovery rate.

Per the germline V gene, CDR1 is SGDLS and CDR2 is YYNGEE. V shed 1 base, J shed 7 bases, and the junction held 3 bases outside the gene matches. The CDR3 extends over 13 amino acids. About this clone: Antigen: not known.

60 Vbeta and 13 Jbeta primers were used in PCR. In the original analysis: Counted up in a later analysis, unique TCR beta chains came to about 80 million, with around 10 million shared. Method: immunoSEQ multiplex PCR; TCRdb's copy keeps in-frame clones and lacks some. That table supplies the V and J calls and clone size; D and trimming were determined from the DNA. The table lists some 150,000 clones, around four fifths of them singletons. The chain links TRBV9 to TRBJ2-7; 9 nucleotides align to TRBD2. The sequence came from a man aged 40-49 years in good health and CMV-seronegative. The sequenced sample consisted of PBMCs. CDR3 sequence: CASSVLAGMEQYF. In DNA, the CDR3 is TGTGCCAGCAGCGTACTAGCGGGAATGGAGCAGTACTTC.